This TCR beta chain is from a study of shared T cell receptors in the human thymus. The germline V and J ends were trimmed by 0 bases and 5 bases, with 6 bases remaining between them. Looked up from germline, CDR1 is SGHNT and CDR2 is YYREEE (reference sequence). The CDR3 length is 12 residues. Some clones are missing from TCRdb's copy, which holds only in-frame ones; the method was immunoSEQ multiplex PCR. The table has some 720,000 clones, roughly 90% seen once. The same data also went into a second study, on human thymus T cells. In that study: Infants served as donors; they were healthy and Finnish and were having corrective surgery for congenital heart defects. Among thymic and blood repertoires, usage of V and J genes appeared biased.

The V gene is TRBV5-4, the J gene TRBJ2-7; a possible D gene is TRBD2 (5 bases). The specimen was thymocytes. This sequence was found in a boy under two years old with a congenital heart defect. CDR3 amino acids: CASSLASNEQYF. The CDR3 DNA reads TGTGCCAGCAGCTTGGCTAGCAACGAGCAGTACTTC.